Below, 11 T cell receptor beta chains from the same sample are listed, as sequenced in a study of metastatic and nonmetastatic thyroid tumors. TCRdb re-analyzed the PCR reads through MiXCR. The sample carries roughly 12,000 clones, approximately 31% recorded once. Not a single patient had been given any form of treatment at any point before undergoing thyroid surgery. Sequencing was carried out using tumor tissue. Source of these receptors: a male donor with papillary thyroid cancer or a benign thyroid nodule (not recorded which). Some clones in this sample may be carry-over from other donors' samples.

Judged by abundance, this clone is medium-sized. V is TRBV25-1 and J is TRBJ1-1, with TRBD1 matching over 9 bases. The V gene end was trimmed by 5 bases and the J gene end by 2 bases; junction bases not matched to a gene: 6. CDR3 length: 15 residues. Germline V gene data show CDR1 as MGHDK and CDR2 as SYGVNS. In DNA, the CDR3 is TGTGCCAGCAGTCTATTAACAGGGGGCAACACTGAAGCTTTCTTT. Protein: CASSLLTGGNTEAFF.

Worth noting for this clone: A junction end diverges from the germline sequence, so it may reflect a read error. V is TRBV15 and J is TRBJ1-2; D may be TRBD1 (5 bases). CDR3 length equals 14 residues. CDR1 and CDR2 from the germline V gene are LNHNV and YYDKDF (reference sequence). CDR3 DNA: TGTGCCACCAGCAGCTTAGACGGCCAGGGCGTCTACGCCTTC. Amino acids: CATSSLDGQGVYAF.

The V and J genes are TRBV15 and TRBJ2-1; no definite D call. The CDR3 length is 11 residues. V lost 1 base, J lost 6 bases, and 1 base lay in between. Germline assignment: CDR1 LNHNV and CDR2 YYDKDF (reference sequence). The CDR3 region is CATSRVNEQFF. DNA for the CDR3: TGTGCCACCAGCAGAGTCAATGAGCAGTTCTTC.

The rearrangement uses TRBV10-3 and TRBJ2-3, with 10 bases fitting TRBD1. This CDR3 is built from 16 residues. Germline V CDR1 and CDR2: ENHRY, SYGVKD. Germline trimming cut 4 bases from V and 2 bases from J; bases unmatched to any gene: 6. The CDR3: CAISAGQGIFTDTQYF. The CDR3 DNA is TGTGCCATCAGTGCGGGACAGGGGATTTTCACAGATACGCAGTATTTT.

The chain combines TRBV5-1 with TRBJ1-2; D possibly corresponds to TRBD1 (6 bases). The CDR3 consists of 12 residues. Germline V gene data show CDR1 as SGHRS and CDR2 as YFSETQ. The V end lost 2 bases, the J end lost 8 bases, and 10 bases lay between the germline ends. Here the CDR3 DNA reads TGCGCCAGCAGCTTAAGGGGGGACGGCTACACCTTC. Translating gives CASSLRGDGYTF.

This clone was counted a single time. The CDR3 loop is CASSSTQGMILNTIYF. The CDR3 region has the DNA TGTGCCAGCAGCTCGACGCAGGGGATGATTTTAAACACCATATATTTT. The chain employs TRBV11-1 and TRBJ1-3, with a possible D match to TRBD1 (6 bases). The CDR3 spans 16 residues. Trimming shortened V by 4 bases and J by 6 bases, and 19 bases separated the two germline ends. From germline, CDR1 is SGHAT and CDR2 FQDESV (reference sequence).

Notes on this clone: An end of the junction does not agree with germline; a read error may underlie this. The CDR3 DNA is TGCAGTGCCAAGGACCTGAGGTGTGATACACAGTATTTT. Its translation: CSAKDLRCDTQYF. The chain has TRBV20-1 and TRBJ2-3, with no clear D. The CDR3 has 13 residues. Germline assignment: CDR1 DFQATT and CDR2 SNEGSKA (reference sequence).

The V and J genes are TRBV5-1 and TRBJ2-3, with 9 bases that match TRBD2. The CDR3 is 18 amino acids. V lost 4 bases and J lost 4; bases outside the gene matches: 16. The germline V gene has CDR1 SGHRS and CDR2 YFSETQ. This CDR3 is CASSPQWRGGRVPDTQYF. DNA of the CDR3: TGCGCCAGCAGCCCACAATGGCGGGGGGGCCGAGTTCCAGATACGCAGTATTTT.

This clone was found many times. The rearrangement uses TRBV2 and TRBJ1-1; the match to TRBD1 covers 7 bases. V trimming: 5 bases; J trimming: 1 base; junction bases outside the gene matches: 4. CDR3 size: 14 residues. In germline, CDR1 is SNHLY, CDR2 FYNNEI. The CDR3 spells CASSTRGQNTEAFF. Here the CDR3 DNA reads TGTGCCAGCAGTACGAGGGGGCAGAACACTGAAGCTTTCTTT.

This clone was observed a single time. This chain joins TRBV20-1 and TRBJ2-2, with TRBD2 matching 12 bases. CDR1 DFQATT and CDR2 SNEGSKA come from the germline V gene (reference sequence). The CDR3 covers 16 residues. With 3 bases clipped from V and 5 bases from J, the junction kept 7 bases outside the gene matches. CDR3 loop: CSARGLAGDGTGELFF. CDR3 DNA: TGCAGTGCTAGGGGACTAGCGGGTGACGGGACCGGGGAGCTGTTTTTT.

The chain links TRBV20-1 to TRBJ2-5, with D uncertain. Per germline, CDR1 DFQATT and CDR2 SNEGSKA (reference sequence). V lost 0 bases and J 4 bases, leaving 12 bases between the germline ends. The CDR3 sequence is 14 residues long. The CDR3 region has the DNA TGCAGTGCTAGAGATTCGCGTGCCCGAGAGACCCAGTACTTC. It translates to CSARDSRARETQYF.